The clone carrying this T cell receptor (beta chain) was detected once. The target antigen is unknown. A much larger clone sits a single nucleotide away, making a read error possible. Germline V gene sequence: CDR1 SGHDT, CDR2 YYEEEE. There are 16 residues in the CDR3. V lost 4 bases and J lost 0, with 15 bases in between. TCRdb recomputed calls from the 5' RACE reads with MiXCR, one row per CDR3 protein. The table records some 50,000 distinct CDR3 sequences, 5.4% of them present only once. This record belongs to a study of early T cells in non-severe SARS-CoV-2 infection. Turning to the study itself: Sequencing targeted bulk RNA from unsorted whole blood, leaving chains unpaired. General study findings and limits: Matching with VDJdb favored anti-spike CD8 responses (missing private and CD4 specificities).

The sample consisted of whole blood, taken at baseline. The chain recombines TRBV5-6 with TRBJ2-3, with D perhaps TRBD1 (5 bases). This clonotype was sampled from an adult who was a healthcare worker with PCR-confirmed SARS-CoV-2 infection or an uninfected control (not recorded which). CDR3 sequence: CASSPSKGSSTDTQYF. The CDR3 coding sequence is TGTGCCAGCAGCCCCTCCAAGGGGTCTAGCACAGATACGCAGTATTTT.